The 14 T cell receptor beta chains presented below share a single source sample, sequenced in a study of cytomegalovirus exposure and HLA in healthy donors. Primers: 60 Vbeta forward and 13 Jbeta reverse. Some clones are missing from TCRdb's copy, which holds only in-frame ones; the method was immunoSEQ multiplex PCR. Of about 200,000 clones in the sample, 82% were seen once. What was sequenced was PBMCs. These receptors were obtained from a boy between 2 and 10 years old in good health and CMV-seronegative.

V and J are TRBV4-3 and TRBJ1-2, with 7 bases identical to TRBD1. V lost 1 base, J lost 9 bases, and 2 bases stayed unmatched. Germline V lookup: CDR1 LGHNA, CDR2 YSLEER. The CDR3 is made up of 12 amino acids. CDR3 region: CASSQGDSSYTF. CDR3 DNA: TGCGCCAGCAGCCAAGGGGACAGCAGCTACACCTTC.

The chain carries TRBV5-5 and TRBJ2-4; maybe TRBD1 (6 bases). The CDR3 contains 13 residues. Trimming pared 2 bases from V and 6 bases from J, leaving 9 bases between. Per germline, CDR1 SGHKS and CDR2 YYEKEE (reference sequence). The CDR3 protein is CASSFGRGNIQYF. DNA for the CDR3: TGTGCCAGCAGCTTCGGCAGGGGAAACATTCAGTACTTC.

The J gene is TRBJ2-7, the V gene TRBV4-2; TRBD2 matches at 7 bases. The CDR3 is made up of 15 amino acids. The V gene end was trimmed by 0 bases and the J gene end by 6 bases; junction bases not matched to a gene: 8. The germline CDR1 and CDR2 sequences are LGHNA and YNFKEQ. CDR3 nucleotides: TGTGCCAGCAGCCAAGATCTCGGGGGGAGGCGCGAGCAGTACTTC. Amino acid sequence: CASSQDLGGRREQYF.

V usage is TRBV6-6 and J usage is TRBJ2-1; TRBD1 agrees at 7 bases. CDR3 length: 13 amino acids. Unmatched junction bases numbered 7, after V lost 10 bases and J lost 4 bases. Germline CDR1 MNHNY, CDR2 SVGAGI (reference sequence). The CDR3: CATNRGGYNEQFF. The DNA of the CDR3 is TGTGCCACCAACAGGGGTGGTTACAATGAGCAGTTCTTC.

The chain is built from TRBV7-9 and TRBJ2-3; D call uncertain. The CDR3 covers 15 residues. Between the trimmed V and J ends, which lost 5 bases and 0 bases, there was a span of 12 bases. The germline V gene encodes CDR1 SEHNR and CDR2 FQNEAQ (reference sequence). CDR3 sequence reads: CASSLIRTSTDTQYF. The CDR3 DNA reads as TGTGCCAGCAGCCTAATCCGAACTAGCACAGATACGCAGTATTTT.

The chain couples TRBV6-6 to TRBJ1-5; possible D gene TRBD1, 5 bases. CDR3 length equals 13 residues. The V gene lost 5 bases and the J gene lost 4 bases, with 9 bases spanning the gap. Germline CDR1 MNHNY, CDR2 SVGAGI (reference sequence). The DNA of the CDR3 is TGTGCCAGCAGTGACAGAAGGAATCAGCCCCAGCATTTT. Translated, it gives CASSDRRNQPQHF.

This clone was detected only once. This sequence joins TRBV4-3 and TRBJ1-6, with D possibly being TRBD1 (5 bases). V gave up 1 base and J gave up 8 bases, with 12 bases separating them. Looked up from germline, CDR1 is LGHNA and CDR2 is YSLEER. This CDR3 has 15 residues. CDR3 protein: CASSQARRDDSPLHF. DNA of the CDR3: TGCGCCAGCAGCCAAGCCCGCAGGGATGATTCACCCCTCCACTTT.

The genes are TRBV6-6 and TRBJ1-5; D unclear. Germline lookup yields CDR1 MNHNY and CDR2 SVGAGI (reference sequence). V was cut by 6 bases and J by 1 base, with 10 bases left in between. This CDR3 region has 14 residues. The CDR3 nucleotides are TGTGCCAGCAGCCTCAGAGGAAGCAATCAGCCCCAGCATTTT. As protein: CASSLRGSNQPQHF.

This rearrangement joins TRBV7-9 to TRBJ2-6; D perhaps matches TRBD2 (6 bases). V was shortened by 5 bases and J by 3 bases, with 20 bases between the two germline ends. CDR1 is SEHNR and CDR2 is FQNEAQ in the germline V gene (reference sequence). The CDR3 is made up of 18 amino acids. This CDR3 is CASSHTETGENGANVLTF. The CDR3 DNA reads as TGTGCCAGCAGCCATACTGAGACGGGGGAGAATGGGGCCAACGTCCTGACTTTC.

On this clone: Relative to the germline gene, one junction end is altered; a read error may explain this. V is TRBV5-1 and J is TRBJ2-7, with 9 positions matching TRBD2. Per the germline V gene, CDR1 is SGHRS and CDR2 is YFSETQ. The CDR3 is made up of 15 amino acids. The CDR3 protein is CANSLLAGASYEQYF. CDR3 sequence (DNA): TGCGCCAACAGCTTACTAGCGGGCGCCTCCTACGAGCAGTACTTC.

The rearrangement uses TRBV19 and TRBJ1-2, with D unresolved. Per germline, CDR1 LNHDA and CDR2 SQIVND (reference sequence). Trimming removed 2 bases at V and 3 bases at J, with 7 bases between. The CDR3 is 13 residues long. The CDR3 loop reads CASSIKRYYGYTF. CDR3 nucleotides: TGTGCCAGTAGTATAAAGAGATACTATGGCTACACCTTC.

V usage is TRBV13 and J usage is TRBJ2-5; D perhaps matches TRBD2 (5 bases). V dropped 2 bases and J dropped 5 bases, with 9 bases sitting between them. Germline CDR1 and CDR2: PRHDT and FYEKMQ (reference sequence). This CDR3 contains 13 residues. The CDR3 nucleotides read TGTGCCAGCAGCTTACGGGGTGGGGAGACCCAGTACTTC. This sequence encodes CASSLRGGETQYF.

The chain employs TRBV15 and TRBJ1-3; unclear D gene. Germline CDR1 reads LNHNV; CDR2 reads YYDKDF (reference sequence). Trimming stripped 2 bases from V and 0 bases from J, with 17 bases between. The CDR3 is 18 amino acids. CDR3 protein: CATSRYVGGYFSGNTIYF. CDR3 in DNA: TGTGCCACCAGCAGATACGTCGGAGGATACTTCTCTGGAAACACCATATATTTT.

The chain is built from TRBV27 and TRBJ2-7; 7 bases map to TRBD1. Germline V CDR1 and CDR2: MNHEY, SMNVEV (reference sequence). With 7 bases clipped from V and 0 bases from J, the junction kept 6 bases outside the gene matches. The CDR3 spans 14 residues. DNA for the CDR3: TGTGCCAGCATAAAGGACAGGAGCTCCTACGAGCAGTACTTC. Amino acids: CASIKDRSSYEQYF.